This TCR beta chain was sequenced for a study of OX40 agonist ivuxolimab in advanced cancers. Study-level background: Those enrolled were 82.7% male, with a mean age of about 66 years and ages from roughly 20 to 85.

This CDR3 contains 12 residues. The V end lost 6 bases, the J end lost 1 base, and 5 bases lay between the germline ends. CDR1 MNHEY and CDR2 SVGAGI come from the germline V gene. Study results and limitations: Circulating CD4+ and CD8+ T cells showed clonal expansion by week 6 at 0.1 to 3.0 mg/kg.

For this clone: Its matching antigen is unknown.

Repertoires were generated with immunoSEQ multiplex PCR, while TCRdb's copy carries only in-frame clones and drops some. This table holds around 84,000 clones, 84% found once. The genes are TRBV6-5 and TRBJ2-3; D might be TRBD1 or TRBD2, each matching 5 bases. Specimen: CD4+ or CD8+ T cells sorted from blood, collected in a trial of the OX40 agonist ivuxolimab. The sequence derives from an adult with an advanced solid tumor such as melanoma, head and neck, liver or kidney cancer. CDR3 residues: CASRGGTDTQYF. For the CDR3, the DNA is TGTGCCAGCAGGGGGGGCACAGATACGCAGTATTTT.